Sequencing of this T cell receptor beta chain was carried out in a study of T cell repertoires in cytomegalovirus infection. Across the whole study: CMV infection and matching HLA type were both indicated by public TCR beta signatures. Study results and limitations: Ex vivo responses were dominated by HLA-C-restricted CMV-specific TCR beta clonotypes. Summed public TCR beta family frequency identified CMV carriers bearing the relevant HLA.

TCRdb re-derived calls from the reads in MiXCR, one entry per CDR3 protein. The data show about 180,000 distinct CDR3 sequences, approximately 15% seen once. Germline loops: CDR1 SGHRS, CDR2 YFSETQ. V was clipped by 1 base and J by 4 bases, with 8 bases between them. This CDR3 region has 14 residues. A few counts support this clonotype. Its antigen is undetermined. The sequence came from a human donor in good health (CMV status not recorded). Some clones in this sample may be carry-over from other donors' samples. The sample consisted of PBMCs. This rearrangement joins TRBV5-1 to TRBJ2-2; no clear D gene. The CDR3 spells CASSLTPLTGELFF. CDR3 sequence (DNA): TGCGCCAGCAGCTTGACACCTCTCACCGGGGAGCTGTTTTTT.